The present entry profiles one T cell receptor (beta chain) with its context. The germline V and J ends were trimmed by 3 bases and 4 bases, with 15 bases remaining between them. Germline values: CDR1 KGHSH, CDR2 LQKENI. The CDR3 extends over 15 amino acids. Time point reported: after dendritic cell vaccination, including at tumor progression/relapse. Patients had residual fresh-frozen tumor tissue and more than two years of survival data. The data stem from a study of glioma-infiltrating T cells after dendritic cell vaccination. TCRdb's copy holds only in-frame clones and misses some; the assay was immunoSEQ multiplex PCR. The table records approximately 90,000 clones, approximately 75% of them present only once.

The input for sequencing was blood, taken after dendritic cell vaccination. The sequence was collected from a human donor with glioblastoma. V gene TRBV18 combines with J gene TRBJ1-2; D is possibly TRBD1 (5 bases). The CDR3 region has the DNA TGTGCCAGCTCACCGGGGGGTTATAACAGCTATGGCTACACCTTC. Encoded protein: CASSPGGYNSYGYTF.